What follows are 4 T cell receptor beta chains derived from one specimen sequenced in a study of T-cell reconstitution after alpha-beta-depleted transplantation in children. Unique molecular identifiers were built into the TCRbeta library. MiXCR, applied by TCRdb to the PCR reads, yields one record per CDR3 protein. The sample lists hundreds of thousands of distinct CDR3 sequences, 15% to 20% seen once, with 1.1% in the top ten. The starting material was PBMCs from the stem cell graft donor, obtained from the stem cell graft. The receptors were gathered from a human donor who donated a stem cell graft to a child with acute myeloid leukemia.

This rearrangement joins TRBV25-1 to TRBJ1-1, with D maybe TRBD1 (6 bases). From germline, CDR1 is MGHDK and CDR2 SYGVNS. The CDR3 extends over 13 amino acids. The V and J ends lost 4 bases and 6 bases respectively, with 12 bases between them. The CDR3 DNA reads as TGTGCCAGCAGTGTACAGGGAGGCGCTGAAGCTTTCTTT. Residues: CASSVQGGAEAFF.

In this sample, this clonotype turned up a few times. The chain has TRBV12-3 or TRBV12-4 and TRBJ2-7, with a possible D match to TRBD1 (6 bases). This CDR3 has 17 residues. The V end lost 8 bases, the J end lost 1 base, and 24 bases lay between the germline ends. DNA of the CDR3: TGTGCCAGCGGGATCCAGGCCGGGGCAGGGGTTTCCTACGAGCAGTACTTC. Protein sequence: CASGIQAGAGVSYEQYF.

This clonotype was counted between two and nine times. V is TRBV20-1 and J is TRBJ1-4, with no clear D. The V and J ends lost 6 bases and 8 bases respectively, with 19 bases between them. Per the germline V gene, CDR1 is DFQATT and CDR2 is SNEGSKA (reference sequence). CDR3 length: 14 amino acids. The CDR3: CSAQVAGSREKLFF. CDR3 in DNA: TGCAGTGCGCAGGTGGCGGGTTCGAGGGAAAAACTGTTTTTT.

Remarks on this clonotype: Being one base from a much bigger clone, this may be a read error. CDR3 DNA: TGCAGCGTTGAATGGGGAGAGACCCAGTACTTC. As protein: CSVEWGETQYF. The chain links TRBV29-1 to TRBJ2-5; D is uncertain. The V gene lost 2 bases and the J gene lost 4 bases, with 5 bases spanning the gap. Germline V CDR1 and CDR2: SQVTM, ANQGSEA. The CDR3 has 11 amino acids.